The 30 T cell receptor beta chains below come from one sample, sequenced in a study of blood T cell repertoires in COVID-19. Profiling relied on immunoSEQ multiplex PCR, and the TCRdb table lists in-frame clones only, not all of them. This table holds more than 120,000 clones, approximately 84% found once. The sequenced material came from PBMCs or T cells enriched from blood (not recorded which). These receptors originate from a man aged 50 or older in a cohort exposed to, infected with or recovered from COVID-19 (not recorded which).

This clone has just one count. V is TRBV7-9 and J is TRBJ1-3; 7 positions match TRBD1. The length of the CDR3 is 13 residues. The ends lost 0 bases at V and 7 bases at J; junction bases unmatched: 0. The germline V gene has CDR1 SEHNR and CDR2 FQNEAQ (reference sequence). In DNA form, the CDR3 reads TGTGCCAGCAGCTTAGCGGGACAGAACACCATATATTTT. This encodes CASSLAGQNTIYF.

V usage is TRBV18 and J usage is TRBJ1-3; possible D gene TRBD1, 6 bases. Germline V lookup: CDR1 KGHSH, CDR2 LQKENI. The CDR3 consists of 17 residues. V was cut by 3 bases and J by 0 bases, with 15 bases left in between. CDR3 region: CASSPTTGTFSGNTIYF. The CDR3 coding sequence is TGTGCCAGCTCACCTACGACAGGCACATTCTCTGGAAACACCATATATTTT.

This chain links TRBV29-1 with TRBJ2-1, with a possible D match to TRBD1 (6 bases). The CDR3 is 13 amino acids. CDR1 SQVTM and CDR2 ANQGSEA come from the germline V gene. V dropped 5 bases and J dropped 3 bases, with 11 bases sitting between them. The CDR3 is CSVTQGYYNEQFF. The CDR3 DNA reads TGCAGCGTTACACAGGGCTACTACAATGAGCAGTTCTTC.

J is TRBJ1-5 and V is TRBV5-5; maybe TRBD1 (6 bases). V lost 0 bases, J lost 6 bases, and 19 bases lay in between. The CDR3 covers 17 residues. The V gene's germline CDR1 is SGHKS and CDR2 YYEKEE (reference sequence). The CDR3 DNA sequence: TGTGCCAGCAGCTTGGGTGGGGGCTCAAGGAGCGGTCAGCCCCAGCATTTT. Translation: CASSLGGGSRSGQPQHF. Combining the CDR3 with reference TRBV5-5 and TRBJ1-5 gives the whole variable domain DAGVTQSPTHLIKTRGQQVTLRCSPISGHKSVSWYQQVLGQGPQFIFQYYEKEERGRGNFPDRFSARQFPNYSSELNVNALLLGDSALYLCASSLGGGSRSGQPQHFGDGTRLSIL.

This chain links TRBV11-3 with TRBJ2-1; 8 positions agree with TRBD2. Germline V gene lookup returns CDR1 SGHNT and CDR2 YENEEA. This CDR3 has 16 amino acids. Trimming cost V 5 bases and J 6 bases; bases outside gene matches: 12. This CDR3 is CASSLAPGLGGNEQFF. The CDR3 DNA is TGTGCCAGCAGCCTGGCCCCGGGACTAGGGGGCAATGAGCAGTTCTTC.

This clone was seen just once. The chain carries TRBV28 and TRBJ2-7; D possibly corresponds to TRBD1 (5 bases). The length of the CDR3 is 13 residues. Germline CDR1 and CDR2: MDHEN and SYDVKM. V was pared by 2 bases and J by 3 bases, with 8 bases between. The CDR3 coding sequence is TGTGCCAGCAGTTTAGGCAGGGACTACGAGCAGTACTTC. Translation: CASSLGRDYEQYF.

This rearrangement joins TRBV28 to TRBJ1-4; D perhaps matches TRBD1 (5 bases). Trimming took 2 bases from V and 7 from J, leaving 14 bases between them. CDR3 length equals 15 residues. The germline CDR1 and CDR2 sequences are MDHEN and SYDVKM. The CDR3 region has the DNA TGTGCCAGCAGTTTAGGAACGGGACTGGGTGAAAAACTGTTTTTT. It encodes CASSLGTGLGEKLFF.

The DNA for the CDR3 is TGTGCCAGCAGCTTAGGCCTTAGCGGCTCATTCGGGGAGCTGTTTTTT. Translating it yields CASSLGLSGSFGELFF. The rearrangement joins TRBV13 to TRBJ2-2; D might be TRBD2 (6 bases). V gave up 0 bases and J gave up 7 bases, with 15 bases separating them. Germline CDR1 is PRHDT and CDR2 is FYEKMQ (reference sequence). This CDR3 is built from 16 residues.

The gene calls are TRBV5-1 and TRBJ1-1, with 7 bases that match TRBD1. Germline lookup yields CDR1 SGHRS and CDR2 YFSETQ. The CDR3 has 13 amino acids. The V gene end was trimmed by 2 bases and the J gene end by 6 bases; junction bases not matched to a gene: 4. The CDR3 here is CASSFRGLAEAFF. CDR3 nucleotide sequence: TGCGCCAGCAGCTTTAGGGGGCTGGCTGAAGCTTTCTTT.

The V call is TRBV29-1, the J call TRBJ2-3, with D perhaps TRBD1 (6 bases). From germline, CDR1 is SQVTM and CDR2 ANQGSEA. This CDR3 contains 15 residues. The V end was cut by 3 bases, the J end by 0 bases, with 13 bases between. In nucleotides, the CDR3 is TGCAGCGTTGATCTTTGGACAGCTAGCACAGATACGCAGTATTTT. Its protein product is CSVDLWTASTDTQYF.

The CDR3 is CASTETGRSGNTIYF. CDR3 DNA: TGTGCCAGCACCGAGACAGGTCGCTCTGGAAACACCATATATTTT. The chain employs TRBV7-2 and TRBJ1-3; D is perhaps TRBD1 (6 bases). This CDR3 region has 15 residues. Germline CDR1 and CDR2: SGHTA and FQGNSA. The V end lost 7 bases, the J end lost 0 bases, and 13 bases lay between the germline ends.

The V gene is TRBV9, the J gene TRBJ1-1, with TRBD1 matching 7 bases. The germline V gene encodes CDR1 SGDLS and CDR2 YYNGEE. This CDR3 has 14 residues. Losses at the gene ends were 4 bases for V and 4 bases for J; bases not matched to a gene: 7. Written as DNA, the CDR3 is TGTGCCAGCAGCCCCCGACAGGGTGGCACTGAAGCTTTCTTT. The encoded protein is CASSPRQGGTEAFF. Using reference TRBV9 and TRBJ1-1 for the parts outside the CDR3, the full variable domain is DSGVTQTPKHLITATGQRVTLRCSPRSGDLSVYWYQQSLDQGLQFLIQYYNGEERAKGNILERFSAQQFPDLHSELNLSSLELGDSALYFCASSPRQGGTEAFFGQGTRLTVV.

A single count supports this clone. This sequence joins TRBV6-2 or TRBV6-3 and TRBJ1-4, with 7 bases lining up with TRBD1. V lost 5 bases and J lost 4; bases outside the gene matches: 7. The CDR3 covers 15 residues. The germline CDR1 and CDR2 sequences are MNHEY and SVGEGT. The CDR3 DNA sequence: TGTGCCAGCAGTCCCGGGACAGCGTTTAATGAAAAACTGTTTTTT. This codes for CASSPGTAFNEKLFF.

The rearrangement joins TRBV5-6 to TRBJ2-7, with TRBD1 matching over 8 bases. CDR3 length: 17 residues. Trimming took 1 base from V and 6 from J; bases not matched to a gene: 15. Germline values: CDR1 SGHDT, CDR2 YYEEEE. CDR3 coding DNA: TGTGCCAGCAGCTTGAGTGGGACAGGATCCCGAAGGGGCGAGCAGTACTTC. This encodes CASSLSGTGSRRGEQYF.

This chain links TRBV6-5 with TRBJ1-2, with D possibly matching TRBD1 (5 bases). The CDR3 totals 13 residues. V lost 5 bases and J 5 bases, leaving 12 bases between the germline ends. Germline CDR1 is MNHEY and CDR2 is SVGAGI. The CDR3 DNA reads as TGTGCCAGCAGTAGGGACGGGAGATATGGCTACACCTTC. It translates to CASSRDGRYGYTF.

Only one count was recorded for this clone. The chain couples TRBV7-9 to TRBJ2-3, with a weak D call TRBD2 (5 bases). V was trimmed by 4 bases and J by 4 bases, leaving 12 bases between them. The CDR3 has 14 amino acids. Germline V gene sequence: CDR1 SEHNR, CDR2 FQNEAQ (reference sequence). CDR3 DNA sequence: TGTGCCAGCAGCTCGCACGGGGTGGCAGATACGCAGTATTTT. Translation: CASSSHGVADTQYF.

CDR3 residues: CASSSRTGGNTEAFF. CDR3 coding DNA: TGTGCCAGTAGTTCCCGGACAGGGGGGAACACTGAAGCTTTCTTT. V usage is TRBV19 and J usage is TRBJ1-1; 10 bases match TRBD1. The V gene end was trimmed by 5 bases and the J gene end by 1 base; junction bases not matched to a gene: 4. From germline, CDR1 is LNHDA and CDR2 SQIVND (reference sequence). This CDR3 has 15 residues.

The V call is TRBV28, the J call TRBJ2-7, with D possibly matching TRBD2 (7 bases). The CDR3 consists of 17 residues. V was trimmed by 2 bases and J by 7 bases, leaving 24 bases between them. Looked up from germline, CDR1 is MDHEN and CDR2 is SYDVKM. CDR3 sequence: CASSLESSEGGGDEQYF. CDR3 DNA sequence: TGTGCCAGCAGTTTAGAGTCTAGCGAGGGAGGGGGGGATGAGCAGTACTTC.

This clone has more than one count but fewer than ten. V is TRBV7-9 and J is TRBJ2-7; 8 positions agree with TRBD1. Trimming cost V 1 base and J 6 bases; bases outside gene matches: 8. The CDR3 length is 15 residues. Germline CDR1 SEHNR, CDR2 FQNEAQ (reference sequence). This chain's CDR3 is CASSLGGQGSTEQYF. CDR3 sequence (DNA): TGTGCCAGCAGCTTAGGTGGACAGGGCTCGACCGAGCAGTACTTC.

V gene TRBV9 combines with J gene TRBJ2-3; D is unresolved. Per the germline V gene, CDR1 is SGDLS and CDR2 is YYNGEE. CDR3 length equals 19 residues. Trimming took 2 bases from V and 0 from J, leaving 22 bases between them. In nucleotides, the CDR3 is TGTGCCAGCAGCGTCGAAGATTCTCGTGAGGCTACTAGCACAGATACGCAGTATTTT. It specifies CASSVEDSREATSTDTQYF. The entire variable domain, with the rest obtained from reference TRBV9 and TRBJ2-3, is as follows: DSGVTQTPKHLITATGQRVTLRCSPRSGDLSVYWYQQSLDQGLQFLIQYYNGEERAKGNILERFSAQQFPDLHSELNLSSLELGDSALYFCASSVEDSREATSTDTQYFGPGTRLTVL.

The chain carries TRBV9 and TRBJ2-1, with D uncertain. From germline, CDR1 is SGDLS and CDR2 YYNGEE. This CDR3 is built from 12 residues. V was cut by 4 bases and J by 10 bases, with 12 bases left in between. CDR3 DNA sequence: TGTGCCAGCAGCCCCACGCTCCGGGAGCAGTTCTTC. Amino acids: CASSPTLREQFF.

The chain employs TRBV5-8 and TRBJ2-7; 8 positions agree with TRBD1. Trimming at V came to 0 bases and at J to 4 bases, leaving 0 bases not matched to a gene. The CDR3 totals 13 residues. Germline loops: CDR1 SGHTS, CDR2 YDEGEE. The CDR3 is CASSLGTGYEQYF. As DNA, the CDR3 is TGTGCCAGCAGCTTGGGGACAGGGTACGAGCAGTACTTC.

The chain employs TRBV5-4 and TRBJ1-2; D not certain. Looked up from germline, CDR1 is SGHNT and CDR2 is YYREEE (reference sequence). V was cut by 6 bases and J by 4 bases, with 13 bases left in between. The CDR3 runs to 13 residues. CDR3 DNA sequence: TGTGCCAGCAAACTACCGGGTCCCTATGGCTACACCTTC. Translated, it gives CASKLPGPYGYTF. The full variable domain, completed using reference TRBV5-4 and TRBJ1-2, is ETGVTQSPTHLIKTRGQQVTLRCSSQSGHNTVSWYQQALGQGPQFIFQYYREEENGRGNFPPRFSGLQFPNYSSELNVNALELDDSALYLCASKLPGPYGYTFGSGTRLTVV.

The V and J genes are TRBV7-7 and TRBJ2-5; possible D gene TRBD2, 5 bases. CDR1 SSHAT and CDR2 FNYEAQ come from the germline V gene (reference sequence). V lost 0 bases and J lost 1, with 15 bases in between. The CDR3 has 17 amino acids. The CDR3 reads CASSLAPGLATQETQYF. The DNA of the CDR3 is TGTGCCAGCAGCTTAGCGCCCGGGCTAGCCACCCAAGAGACCCAGTACTTC.

The chain is built from TRBV19 and TRBJ1-5, with D unclear. The germline V gene has CDR1 LNHDA and CDR2 SQIVND (reference sequence). V was shortened by 3 bases and J by 3 bases, with 6 bases between the two germline ends. CDR3 length equals 13 residues. The CDR3 reads CASSISYNQPQHF. The CDR3 DNA sequence: TGTGCCAGTAGTATTTCCTACAATCAGCCCCAGCATTTT.

The rearrangement joins TRBV7-6 to TRBJ2-7; 9 bases fit TRBD1. CDR1 is SGHVS and CDR2 is FNYEAQ in the germline V gene. CDR3 length equals 14 residues. After removal of 6 bases from V and 4 bases from J, the junction contained 7 bases not matched to a gene. Here the CDR3 DNA reads TGTGCCAGCAGTTGGGGGGGACAGGGATACGAGCAGTACTTC. Protein product: CASSWGGQGYEQYF.

The J gene is TRBJ2-1, the V gene TRBV14; D might be TRBD2 (5 bases). Germline V gene sequence: CDR1 SGHDN, CDR2 FVKESK. Deletions cut 0 bases from V and 8 bases from J, with 14 bases between. The CDR3 extends over 15 amino acids. This chain's CDR3 is CASSQDLPRTHEQFF. DNA of the CDR3: TGTGCCAGCAGCCAAGATCTTCCCCGGACTCATGAGCAGTTCTTC.

This clone was picked up one time. The V and J genes are TRBV7-3 and TRBJ2-3; 8 bases agree with TRBD1. Trimming removed 5 bases from V and 8 bases from J; junction bases left unmatched: 3. This CDR3 comprises 12 residues. Germline CDR1 is SGHTA and CDR2 is FQGTGA. CDR3 nucleotides: TGTGCCAGCAGCGCCCAGGGGGCTACGCAGTATTTT. Protein: CASSAQGATQYF.

This clone was detected only once. The V gene is TRBV5-6, the J gene TRBJ1-2; the D gene is possibly TRBD1 (5 bases). The CDR3 runs to 17 residues. CDR1 is SGHDT, CDR2 YYEEEE, per germline. V lost 1 base and J 4 bases, leaving 20 bases between the germline ends. Here the CDR3 reads CASSLIGAGAMGYGYTF. CDR3 coding DNA: TGTGCCAGCAGCTTGATCGGAGCTGGGGCGATGGGCTATGGCTACACCTTC. The entire variable domain, with the rest obtained from reference TRBV5-6 and TRBJ1-2, is as follows: DAGVTQSPTHLIKTRGQQVTLRCSPKSGHDTVSWYQQALGQGPQFIFQYYEEEERQRGNFPDRFSGHQFPNYSSELNVNALLLGDSALYLCASSLIGAGAMGYGYTFGSGTRLTVV.

The V and J genes are TRBV7-9 and TRBJ2-7; possible D gene TRBD2, 5 bases. Trimming stripped 4 bases from V and 1 base from J, with 14 bases between. The germline V gene has CDR1 SEHNR and CDR2 FQNEAQ (reference sequence). The CDR3 has 15 amino acids. The CDR3: CASSSNRDLSYEQYF. In DNA, the CDR3 is TGTGCCAGCAGCTCCAACCGGGATCTATCCTACGAGCAGTACTTC. Full variable domain (rest looked up from reference TRBV7-9 and TRBJ2-7): DTGVSQNPRHKITKRGQNVTFRCDPISEHNRLYWYRQTLGQGPEFLTYFQNEAQLEKSRLLSDRFSAERPKGSFSTLEIQRTEQGDSAMYLCASSSNRDLSYEQYFGPGTRLTVT.